This TCR beta chain originates from a study of spatial heterogeneity in lung cancer. Each CDR3 protein is one row after TCRdb ran MiXCR on the 5' RACE reads. Counted here are about 80,000 distinct CDR3 sequences, around 21% occurring once; the ten biggest clones make up around 5.9%. Regarding time point: sample taken at primary tumor resection. Tumor, nontumor lung or frozen PBMC supplied whole RNA that was sequenced unsorted. Study-level results: Relative to follow-up, resection was when ubiquitous expanded tumor TCRs appeared more in blood.

In its sample, this clonotype was seen a few times. Its antigen is not known. There are 14 residues in the CDR3. V lost 5 bases to trimming and J lost 5 bases, with 11 bases between them. Germline assignment: CDR1 SGHRS and CDR2 YFSETQ. The chain combines TRBV5-1 with TRBJ1-6, with a tentative D call TRBD1 (6 bases). This sample comprised PBMCs, obtained at surgery. The receptor was isolated from a male donor with early-stage non-small cell lung cancer. DNA for the CDR3: TGCGCCAGCAGAGGCGGACAGAATAATTCACCCCTCCACTTT. Translating it yields CASRGGQNNSPLHF.